This TCR beta chain comes out of a study of T cells in Graves' hyperthyroidism and ophthalmopathy. Study conclusions and caveats: The blood repertoire included most of the expanded thyroid clonotypes above 0.001.

Clinical symptoms, serum thyroxine, TRAb, thyroid ultrasound and orbital computed tomography established diagnosis. This clonotype has ten or more counts. Its specificity is unknown. TCR beta CDR3 regions were amplified from RNA. With the HTBI primer set, the TCR CDR3 went through a first round of RT-PCR. TCRdb analysed the multiplex PCR reads with MiXCR anew, one entry per CDR3 protein. The repertoire holds around 300,000 distinct CDR3 sequences, with less than 15% as singletons. J gave up 5 bases and V 10 bases, and 8 bases lay outside the gene matches. Germline V CDR1 and CDR2: MNHNS, SASEGT. The CDR3 runs to 12 residues.

Sequencing was done on a sample of blood. This clonotype was sampled from a woman aged 25 to 39 with Graves' hyperthyroidism that later progressed to Graves' ophthalmopathy. The chain joins TRBV6-1 to TRBJ2-7; 7 nucleotides align to TRBD1. CDR3 in DNA: TGTGCCACAAAAGACAGGGCCGACGAGCAGTACTTC. This codes for CATKDRADEQYF.